The rows below give T cell receptor beta chains drawn from one sample of a study of cytomegalovirus exposure and HLA in healthy donors. Assay: immunoSEQ multiplex PCR; the TCRdb copy retains only in-frame clones and omits some. In the table there are approximately 270,000 clones, almost 90% of which are singletons. Material: PBMCs. These receptors came from a woman aged 18-35 years in good health and CMV-seronegative. Each CDR3 is given with its conserved first and last residue. D genes are given only for firm matches. Only part of the rows carry a size: once, few, many, or a class if the clone is expanded.

V gene	clone size	CDR3 length	J gene	D gene	CDR3 DNA	CDR3 protein
TRBV14	-	15	TRBJ1-1	-	TGTGCCAGCAGCACCTTTGGGGAGGTGAACACTGAAGCTTTCTTT	CASSTFGEVNTEAFF
TRBV14	-	17	TRBJ1-5	TRBD1	TGTGCCAGCAGCGACCCGGGACAGGGGATTAGCAATCAGCCCCAGCATTTT	CASSDPGQGISNQPQHF
TRBV7-6	-	13	TRBJ1-1	-	TGTGCCAGCAGCTACACCGTGAACACTGAAGCTTTCTTT	CASSYTVNTEAFF
TRBV6-1	-	13	TRBJ2-7	TRBD2	TGTGCCATCCAGCGGGGGGCCTTCTACGAGCAGTACTTC	CAIQRGAFYEQYF
TRBV28	-	14	TRBJ1-1	TRBD1	TGTGCCAGCAGTAACAGGGGATTTGTTTCTGAAGCTTTCTTT	CASSNRGFVSEAFF
TRBV19	-	14	TRBJ2-3	-	TGTGCCAGTAGGGACACTTCCAACACAGATACGCAGTATTTT	CASRDTSNTDTQYF
TRBV28	-	14	TRBJ2-7	-	TGTGCCAGCACCCCGCGAAGGAGAGGCTACGAGCAGTACTTC	CASTPRRRGYEQYF
TRBV5-1	-	16	TRBJ2-1	TRBD1	TGCGCCAGCAAGGGGTTCGGACAGGGGGCCTACAATGAGCAGTTCTTC	CASKGFGQGAYNEQFF
TRBV2	-	17	TRBJ1-4	-	TGTGCCAGCAGTCTCCAGTCCCTACAGGGCCCTAATGAAAAACTGTTTTTT	CASSLQSLQGPNEKLFF
TRBV6-1	-	15	TRBJ1-3	-	TGTGCCAGCAGGGCGGACTCAGGACTTGGAAACACCATATATTTT	CASRADSGLGNTIYF
TRBV25-1	-	15	TRBJ1-1	TRBD1	TGTGCCAGCAGTGAATGGGGACAGAAAAACACTGAAGCTTTCTTT	CASSEWGQKNTEAFF
TRBV10-3	-	14	TRBJ1-4	-	TGTGCCATCAGTGAGAGGACAGCTCATGAAAAACTGTTTTTT	CAISERTAHEKLFF
TRBV5-6	-	12	TRBJ1-4	-	TGTGCCAGCACTCGTAGAGATGAAAAACTGTTTTTT	CASTRRDEKLFF
TRBV5-1	-	19	TRBJ2-7	TRBD2	TGCGCCAGCAGCTTGGCCCTAAAGGGACTAGCGGGGGGGCCTTTCGAGCAGTACTTC	CASSLALKGLAGGPFEQYF
TRBV5-6	-	13	TRBJ2-1	-	TGTGCCAGCAGCCATGTCTCAGGGGCTGAGCAGTTCTTC	CASSHVSGAEQFF
TRBV5-6	-	17	TRBJ1-2	-	TGTGCCAGCAGCTTGTACACACAACCCCAGGGGAGCTATGGCTACACCTTC	CASSLYTQPQGSYGYTF
TRBV7-9	-	13	TRBJ2-1	-	TGTGCCAGCAGCTTAGCGGGGGGGCTGTGGCAGTTCTTC	CASSLAGGLWQFF
TRBV11-1	-	16	TRBJ2-2	TRBD1	TGTGCCAGCAGCTCCGGGGACAGGGGGTTTAGCGGGGAGCTGTTTTTT	CASSSGDRGFSGELFF
TRBV7-9	-	15	TRBJ1-5	TRBD1	TGTGCCAGCAGCCCAATTCGGACAGGAAATCAGCCCCAGCATTTT	CASSPIRTGNQPQHF
TRBV27	-	16	TRBJ2-7	TRBD2	TGTGCCAGCAGTACCCTAGCGGGGGGTCTTTTTTCCGAGCAGTACTTC	CASSTLAGGLFSEQYF
TRBV29-1	few	11	TRBJ1-2	TRBD1	TGCAGCTCAGGGGGCGACTATGGCTACACCTTC	CSSGGDYGYTF
TRBV9	few	15	TRBJ2-3	TRBD1	TGTGCCAGCAGCGTTGGGACAGGGGGTTGGGATACGCAGTATTTT	CASSVGTGGWDTQYF
TRBV29-1	once	14	TRBJ2-5	TRBD2	TGCAGCGTTTCGACTAGCGTCCGTGGAGAGACCCAGTACTTC	CSVSTSVRGETQYF
TRBV6-5	-	13	TRBJ1-5	-	TGTGCCAGCAGACGGGATAGCAATCAGCCCCAGCATTTT	CASRRDSNQPQHF
TRBV7-6	-	18	TRBJ2-1	TRBD2	TGTGCCAGCAGAGGCGACCCCGGGAGGGGGGGGTCCTACAATGAGCAGTTCTTC	CASRGDPGRGGSYNEQFF
TRBV4-1	-	14	TRBJ1-4	-	TGCGCCAGCAGCGGTTCCCAGGGCGGTGAAAAACTGTTTTTT	CASSGSQGGEKLFF
TRBV5-4	-	17	TRBJ2-5	TRBD2	TGTGCCAGCGGCATTGGCAGGACTAGCGGGGGTTTGGAGACCCAGTACTTC	CASGIGRTSGGLETQYF
TRBV7-9	-	14	TRBJ1-1	-	TGTGCCAGCAGCTTAGTCGGGGATGGAACTGAAGCTTTCTTT	CASSLVGDGTEAFF
TRBV9	-	15	TRBJ2-2	TRBD2	TGTGCCAGCAGCGTAGCGGGGGGGTCCACCGGGGAGCTGTTTTTT	CASSVAGGSTGELFF
TRBV2	few	13	TRBJ2-5	-	TGTGCCAGCACCACCGGACAGCGGGAGACCCAGTACTTC	CASTTGQRETQYF
TRBV30	-	17	TRBJ1-5	TRBD1	TGTGCCTGGGACAGGGGGCGATCGTCCGGGCGCAATCAGCCCCAGCATTTT	CAWDRGRSSGRNQPQHF
TRBV5-8	-	16	TRBJ2-3	-	TGTGCCAGCAGCGGCCCGGGTCCCTCCATCGCAGATACGCAGTATTTT	CASSGPGPSIADTQYF
TRBV10-3	-	13	TRBJ1-6	-	TGTGCCATCGGGAGCTCCTATAATTCACCCCTCCACTTT	CAIGSSYNSPLHF
TRBV9	-	14	TRBJ2-3	-	TGTGCCAGCAGCTCTCGACTAAGCACAGATACGCAGTATTTT	CASSSRLSTDTQYF
TRBV5-1	-	14	TRBJ1-4	-	TGCGCCAGCAGCGCCGCAGGATCGTATGAAAAACTGTTTTTT	CASSAAGSYEKLFF
TRBV2	-	15	TRBJ1-2	TRBD1	TGTGCCAGTCGAGTTTCAACCGGGACAGGCTATGGCTACACCTTC	CASRVSTGTGYGYTF
TRBV5-1	-	14	TRBJ1-3	-	TGCGCCAGCAGCTTCACAGGGACTGGAAACACCATATATTTT	CASSFTGTGNTIYF
TRBV7-2	-	16	TRBJ2-7	TRBD2	TGTGCCAGCAGGACCCTTTACGGGGGGTCCTCCTACGAGCAGTACTTC	CASRTLYGGSSYEQYF
TRBV5-1	-	14	TRBJ1-2	-	TGCGCCAGCAGACCTACGGGGGGCATGCATGGCTACACCTTC	CASRPTGGMHGYTF
TRBV30	-	14	TRBJ1-4	-	TGTGCCTGGAGTTTTGACGGGGCTAATGAAAAACTGTTTTTT	CAWSFDGANEKLFF
TRBV27	-	15	TRBJ2-3	TRBD2	TGTGCCAGCGGCGCTGGGACTAGCGGGGGAGATACGCAGTATTTT	CASGAGTSGGDTQYF
TRBV5-1	-	16	TRBJ2-5	TRBD1	TGCGCCAGCAGCTTGTCAGGGGGCCTCATCCAAGAGACCCAGTACTTC	CASSLSGGLIQETQYF
TRBV5-6	-	12	TRBJ2-5	-	TGTGCCAGCACTGGCCGGGGGGAGACCCAGTACTTC	CASTGRGETQYF
TRBV5-6	few	15	TRBJ2-7	TRBD2	TGTGCCAGCAGCCGGGGGACTAGCGGGGGTGGCGAGCAGTACTTC	CASSRGTSGGGEQYF
TRBV28	-	13	TRBJ1-2	-	TGTGCCAGCACCAATACCCCGGGCTATGGCTACACCTTC	CASTNTPGYGYTF
TRBV28	-	14	TRBJ2-5	TRBD1	TGTGCCAGCAGTTTAAGTACAGGGGTCGAGACCCAGTACTTC	CASSLSTGVETQYF
TRBV7-2	-	15	TRBJ1-1	-	TGTGCCAGCAGCCTATCGGGACTCCCGAACACTGAAGCTTTCTTT	CASSLSGLPNTEAFF
TRBV7-8	-	14	TRBJ1-1	-	TGTGCCAGCAGCTTAGTAGGGGGAAGCACTGAAGCTTTCTTT	CASSLVGGSTEAFF